This T cell receptor (beta chain) was sequenced during a study of blood T cell repertoires in COVID-19. For the study at large: Samples representing acute and convalescent COVID-19 were sourced from the United States, Italy and Spain. Sources were T cells, B-cell-depleted T cells, or PBMCs; the material itself was cDNA or gDNA.

Authors' data handling: It was from reference gene primer amplification that nucleated cell counts were estimated. This table comes from immunoSEQ multiplex PCR, and its TCRdb copy is limited to in-frame clones, with some not included. The DNA was the basis for D and trimming; V, J and clone size are from that table. The sample consists of about 340,000 clones, more than 70% of them appearing once. V was clipped by 4 bases and J by 0 bases; unmatched bases: 7. CDR3 length: 16 residues. Looked up from germline, CDR1 is LGHNA and CDR2 is YNFKEQ. The TCR sequence derives from a man aged 25 to 40 with active or convalescent COVID-19. This chain links TRBV4-2 with TRBJ1-2; 8 bases map to TRBD1. Source material: peripheral blood. CDR3 nucleotide sequence: TGTGCCAGCAGCCGAGGGGACAGGCCCGCTAACTATGGCTACACCTTC. This sequence encodes CASSRGDRPANYGYTF.